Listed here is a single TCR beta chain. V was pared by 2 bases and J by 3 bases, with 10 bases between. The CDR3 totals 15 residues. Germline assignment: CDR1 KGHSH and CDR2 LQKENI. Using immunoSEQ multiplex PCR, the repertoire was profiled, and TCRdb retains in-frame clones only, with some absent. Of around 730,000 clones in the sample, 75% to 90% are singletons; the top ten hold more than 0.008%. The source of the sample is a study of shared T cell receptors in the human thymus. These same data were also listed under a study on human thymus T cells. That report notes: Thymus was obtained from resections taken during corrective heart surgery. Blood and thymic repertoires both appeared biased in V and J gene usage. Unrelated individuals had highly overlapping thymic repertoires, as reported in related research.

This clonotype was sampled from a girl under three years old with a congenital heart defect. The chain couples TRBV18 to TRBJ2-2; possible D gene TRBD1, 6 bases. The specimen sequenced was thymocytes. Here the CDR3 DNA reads TGTGCCAGCTCACCAGCCGGACAGTACACCGGGGAGCTGTTTTTT. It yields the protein CASSPAGQYTGELFF.